These 27 T cell receptor beta chains came from one sample sequenced in a study of response to subunit inactivated influenza vaccine. TCRdb itself ran the RT-PCR reads through MiXCR, one entry per CDR3 protein. This sample has about 310,000 distinct CDR3 sequences, with approximately 23% found just once. This specimen consisted of PBMCs from blood, obtained less than 22 months after vaccination. The receptor source for this set is a man aged 50-75 years who received an inactivated influenza vaccine.

The rearrangement uses TRBV28 and TRBJ1-1; 7 nucleotides match TRBD1. Germline CDR1 and CDR2: MDHEN and SYDVKM. This CDR3 has 14 amino acids. The V and J ends lost 5 bases and 7 bases, in that order; junction bases with no gene match: 10. The CDR3 nucleotides are TGTGCCAGCAGTAAGAGACAGGGAAACGTTGAAGCTTTCTTT. This sequence encodes CASSKRQGNVEAFF.

The table lists this clonotype with a few counts. The chain carries TRBV5-1 and TRBJ2-5; D unresolved. Deletions cut 1 base from V and 3 bases from J, with 10 bases between. The CDR3 runs 14 residues. Germline values: CDR1 SGHRS, CDR2 YFSETQ. As DNA, the CDR3 is TGCGCCAGCAGCTTGTCCCAGCAAAAAGAGACCCAGTACTTC. Protein product: CASSLSQQKETQYF. The full variable domain, with the rest looked up from reference TRBV5-1 and TRBJ2-5, is KAGVTQTPRYLIKTRGQQVTLSCSPISGHRSVSWYQQTPGQGLQFLFEYFSETQRNKGNFPGRFSGRQFSNSRSEMNVSTLELGDSALYLCASSLSQQKETQYFGPGTRLLVL.

CDR3 DNA sequence: TGTGCCAGCAGTTCAAGTCCCTATGGCTACACCTTC. This encodes CASSSSPYGYTF. The chain is built from TRBV6-6 and TRBJ1-2; D is unclear. V gave up 4 bases and J gave up 4 bases, with 7 bases separating them. The germline V gene has CDR1 MNHNY and CDR2 SVGAGI (reference sequence). The CDR3 is made up of 12 amino acids.

The chain carries TRBV11-1 and TRBJ2-6; weak D call: TRBD1 (6 bases). The CDR3 has 20 residues. Germline V lookup: CDR1 SGHAT, CDR2 FQDESV (reference sequence). V lost 5 bases and J lost 0, with 23 bases in between. The CDR3 nucleotides are TGTGCCAGCAGCACCGGACAGAATATAAACCCACTCTCTGGGGCCAACGTCCTGACTTTC. It yields the protein CASSTGQNINPLSGANVLTF.

V gene TRBV20-1 combines with J gene TRBJ1-1; D not resolved. CDR1 DFQATT and CDR2 SNEGSKA come from the germline V gene (reference sequence). The V gene lost 5 bases and the J gene lost 3 bases, with 16 bases spanning the gap. The CDR3 is 14 residues long. The CDR3 coding sequence is TGCAGTGCTCCCGAAGGGTCGACGGACACTGAAGCTTTCTTT. This gives the protein CSAPEGSTDTEAFF.

This clonotype appeared a few times. This chain links TRBV13 with TRBJ2-7; the match to TRBD2 covers 7 bases. The CDR3 is made up of 15 amino acids. Trimming took 5 bases from V and 0 from J; bases not matched to a gene: 7. From germline, CDR1 is PRHDT and CDR2 FYEKMQ (reference sequence). In nucleotides, the CDR3 is TGTGCCAGCAGCCGAAGCGGGGTGAGCTCCTACGAGCAGTACTTC. As protein: CASSRSGVSSYEQYF.

This sequence joins TRBV4-1 and TRBJ1-1; D is ambiguous. Looked up from germline, CDR1 is MGHRA and CDR2 is YSYEKL. CDR3 length: 16 amino acids. V was trimmed by 0 bases and J by 0 bases, leaving 11 bases between them. The CDR3 sequence is CASSQDRGVMNTEAFF. As DNA, the CDR3 is TGCGCCAGCAGCCAAGATAGAGGAGTCATGAACACTGAAGCTTTCTTT.

This clonotype showed up many times. The J gene is TRBJ1-2, the V gene TRBV3-1, with D uncertain. The germline V gene encodes CDR1 LGHDT and CDR2 YNNKEL (reference sequence). V was pared by 0 bases and J by 2 bases, with 7 bases between. The CDR3 length is 14 residues. CDR3 in DNA: TGTGCCAGCAGCCAAGAGAGCGGGAACTATGGCTACACCTTC. Protein product: CASSQESGNYGYTF.

This chain links TRBV7-9 with TRBJ1-3; no clear D. The CDR3 runs 16 residues. Germline V gene data show CDR1 as SEHNR and CDR2 as FQNEAQ (reference sequence). Trimming pared 5 bases from V and 0 bases from J, leaving 14 bases between. The CDR3 loop is CASSPLGQASGNTIYF. The DNA of the CDR3 is TGTGCCAGCAGCCCACTCGGGCAGGCCTCTGGAAACACCATATATTTT.

The CDR3 reads CATRYGHPNTEAFF. In nucleotides, the CDR3 is TGTGCCACCCGTTATGGGCACCCGAACACTGAAGCTTTCTTT. The rearrangement links TRBV6-2 or TRBV6-3 to TRBJ1-1; no firm D call. The CDR3 covers 14 residues. In germline, CDR1 is MNHEY, CDR2 SVGEGT. The V gene lost 10 bases and the J gene lost 1 base, with 16 bases spanning the gap.

This clonotype came up a few times. The chain combines TRBV4-3 with TRBJ2-5, with 8 bases lining up with TRBD2. The CDR3 runs 15 residues. J was trimmed by 1 base and V by 4 bases; bases with no gene match: 5. Germline V gives CDR1 LGHNA, CDR2 YSLEER. CDR3 in DNA: TGCGCCAGCAGCCTATCGGGGGGGGCCCAAGAGACCCAGTACTTC. Amino acids: CASSLSGGAQETQYF.

This clonotype was seen a few times. The chain couples TRBV5-1 to TRBJ2-2, with TRBD1 matching 7 bases. CDR1 and CDR2 (germline): SGHRS, YFSETQ. Trimming took 6 bases from V and 5 from J; bases not matched to a gene: 7. The CDR3 extends over 14 amino acids. CDR3 nucleotides: TGCGCCAGCATCGGGACAGAGGGTACCGGGGAGCTGTTTTTT. Protein: CASIGTEGTGELFF.

Only a few counts were recorded for this clonotype. The rearrangement joins TRBV5-1 to TRBJ2-3; tentative D call: TRBD1 (6 bases). V shed 3 bases and J shed 1 base, with 12 bases lying between them. Germline-derived CDR1 and CDR2 are SGHRS and YFSETQ. This CDR3 contains 15 residues. This CDR3 is CASSYRVGGTDTQYF. The CDR3 bases are TGCGCCAGCAGCTACAGGGTCGGAGGCACAGATACGCAGTATTTT.

The chain employs TRBV29-1 and TRBJ1-1, with a tentative D call TRBD1 (6 bases). Looked up from germline, CDR1 is SQVTM and CDR2 is ANQGSEA. This CDR3 is built from 13 residues. V lost 2 bases and J 2 bases, leaving 9 bases between the germline ends. In nucleotides, the CDR3 is TGCAGCGTTGAACCAGGGGCTAACACTGAAGCTTTCTTT. It codes for CSVEPGANTEAFF.

The CDR3 DNA reads as TGTGCCAGCAGCGTAAGAGGGACAGGGCCAGACTATGGCTACACCTTC. Amino acids: CASSVRGTGPDYGYTF. The chain joins TRBV9 to TRBJ1-2, with 9 bases matching TRBD1. After removal of 1 base from V and 3 bases from J, the junction contained 7 bases not matched to a gene. The germline V gene encodes CDR1 SGDLS and CDR2 YYNGEE. The CDR3 has 16 amino acids.

Points on this clonotype: A read error may account for a junction end that differs from germline. This chain links TRBV4-3 with TRBJ2-6; D is possibly TRBD1 (5 bases). This CDR3 region has 16 residues. The germline V gene encodes CDR1 LGHNA and CDR2 YSLEER. The CDR3 nucleotides read TGCGCCAGCAGCCAAGATGTTGGGGCTGGGGCCAATGTCCTGACTTTC. This encodes CASSQDVGAGANVLTF.

The rearrangement uses TRBV7-2 and TRBJ2-7; TRBD2 might be the D (6 bases). Per the germline V gene, CDR1 is SGHTA and CDR2 is FQGNSA. The ends were cut back, 8 bases at V and 1 base at J, with 12 bases in the middle. This CDR3 comprises 13 residues. DNA for the CDR3: TGTGCCAGCCGGCCTAGCGCGTCCTACGAGCAGTACTTC. Residues: CASRPSASYEQYF.

This rearrangement joins TRBV28 to TRBJ1-5; 8 bases align to TRBD1. V lost 6 bases, J lost 4 bases, and 8 bases stayed unmatched. The CDR3 loop spans 15 amino acids. Germline CDR1 reads MDHEN; CDR2 reads SYDVKM. In nucleotides, the CDR3 is TGTGCCAGCAGACAACGAGGACAGGGTAATCAGCCCCAGCATTTT. Its protein is CASRQRGQGNQPQHF.

The chain has TRBV20-1 and TRBJ2-4; 7 nucleotides agree with TRBD1. The V and J ends lost 3 bases and 3 bases, in that order; junction bases with no gene match: 5. Germline assignment: CDR1 DFQATT and CDR2 SNEGSKA (reference sequence). CDR3 size: 14 residues. The CDR3 spells CSARVYRGKNIQYF. CDR3 DNA: TGCAGTGCTAGGGTCTACAGGGGCAAAAACATTCAGTACTTC.

The gene calls are TRBV6-2 or TRBV6-3 and TRBJ1-1; TRBD1 matches at 10 bases. The CDR3 sequence is 16 residues long. J gave up 3 bases and V 6 bases, and 10 bases lay outside the gene matches. Germline V lookup: CDR1 MNHEY, CDR2 SVGEGT. The CDR3 loop reads CASSHQPDRGDTEAFF. In DNA, the CDR3 is TGTGCCAGCAGCCACCAACCGGACAGGGGGGACACTGAAGCTTTCTTT.

The chain's CDR3 is CASSPPTGDKGGYTF. In nucleotides, the CDR3 is TGTGCCAGCTCACCACCGACAGGGGACAAGGGTGGCTACACCTTC. The V call is TRBV18, the J call TRBJ1-2; 8 positions match TRBD1. V lost 0 bases to trimming and J lost 7 bases; unmatched junction nucleotides: 7. The CDR3 contains 15 residues. Per the germline V gene, CDR1 is KGHSH and CDR2 is LQKENI.

This clonotype was picked up a small number of times. J is TRBJ1-5 and V is TRBV5-5; weak D call: TRBD1 (6 bases). Germline V gives CDR1 SGHKS, CDR2 YYEKEE (reference sequence). V was cut by 0 bases and J by 7 bases, with 20 bases left in between. This CDR3 has 17 residues. The CDR3 DNA follows: TGTGCCAGCAGCTTGGCTCCTTTGTGGGGGGGCAGACAGCCCCAGCATTTT. As protein: CASSLAPLWGGRQPQHF. The variable domain in full, completed from reference TRBV5-5 and TRBJ1-5, reads DAGVTQSPTHLIKTRGQQVTLRCSPISGHKSVSWYQQVLGQGPQFIFQYYEKEERGRGNFPDRFSARQFPNYSSELNVNALLLGDSALYLCASSLAPLWGGRQPQHFGDGTRLSIL.

There are many counts of this clonotype. The V gene is TRBV12-3 or TRBV12-4, the J gene TRBJ1-5; 7 bases fit TRBD1. V was pared by 6 bases and J by 5 bases, with 4 bases of the junction left unmatched. This CDR3 is 13 amino acids long. The CDR3 loop is CASSPDRYQPQHF. CDR3 sequence (DNA): TGTGCCAGCAGCCCGGACAGGTATCAGCCCCAGCATTTT.

The chain couples TRBV29-1 to TRBJ1-2; a possible D gene is TRBD1 (6 bases). The CDR3 is 16 amino acids. The ends were cut back, 0 bases at V and 4 bases at J, with 18 bases in the middle. Germline CDR1 and CDR2: SQVTM and ANQGSEA. CDR3 nucleotide sequence: TGCAGCGTTGAAGACCGACAGGACGAATTTCTCTATGGCTACACCTTC. Translated, it gives CSVEDRQDEFLYGYTF.

This chain uses TRBV4-2 with TRBJ2-3, with 8 nucleotides matching TRBD1. The CDR3 spans 16 residues. Trimming cost V 4 bases and J 6 bases; bases outside gene matches: 12. Per the germline V gene, CDR1 is LGHNA and CDR2 is YNFKEQ. CDR3: CASSLGNRGVKDTQYF. The CDR3 DNA reads TGTGCCAGCAGCCTAGGAAACAGGGGGGTTAAGGATACGCAGTATTTT.

The V and J genes are TRBV4-3 and TRBJ2-5; 7 bases align to TRBD1. CDR1 and CDR2 (germline): LGHNA, YSLEER. The J segment lost 5 bases and the V segment lost 0 bases, leaving 6 bases of the junction unmatched. The CDR3 runs to 15 residues. The CDR3 is CASSQDNRGWETQYF. DNA of the CDR3: TGCGCCAGCAGCCAAGATAACAGGGGCTGGGAGACCCAGTACTTC.

This chain connects TRBV6-1 to TRBJ1-2, with 10 bases fitting TRBD1. The CDR3 is 14 amino acids. CDR1 and CDR2 from the germline V gene are MNHNS and SASEGT. Trimming took 6 bases from V and 8 from J; bases not matched to a gene: 9. The CDR3 loop is CASRPIETGGGYTF. The CDR3, as DNA: TGTGCCAGCAGACCCATCGAGACAGGGGGCGGCTACACCTTC.